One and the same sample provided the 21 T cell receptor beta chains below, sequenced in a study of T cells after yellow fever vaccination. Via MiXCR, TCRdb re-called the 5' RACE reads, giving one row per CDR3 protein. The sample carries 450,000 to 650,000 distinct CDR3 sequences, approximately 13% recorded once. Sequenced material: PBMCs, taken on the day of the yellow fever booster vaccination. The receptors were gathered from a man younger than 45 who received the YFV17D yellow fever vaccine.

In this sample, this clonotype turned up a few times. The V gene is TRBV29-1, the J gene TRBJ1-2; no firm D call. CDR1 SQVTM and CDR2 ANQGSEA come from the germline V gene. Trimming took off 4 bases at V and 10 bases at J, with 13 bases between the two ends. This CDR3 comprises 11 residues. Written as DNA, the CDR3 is TGCAGCGTTGTAGACATGCCAGTCTACACCTTC. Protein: CSVVDMPVYTF.

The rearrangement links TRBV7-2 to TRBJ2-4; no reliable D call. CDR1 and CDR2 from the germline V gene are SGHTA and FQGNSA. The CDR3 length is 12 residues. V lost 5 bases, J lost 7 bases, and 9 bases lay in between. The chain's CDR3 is CASSEPDNIQYF. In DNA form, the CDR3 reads TGTGCCAGCAGCGAACCAGACAACATTCAGTACTTC.

The CDR3 DNA follows: TGTGCCAGCAGCCAATTTGAGGGAGAGGGTTTAACCGGGGAGCTGTTTTTT. Protein: CASSQFEGEGLTGELFF. The chain employs TRBV4-2 and TRBJ2-2, with D maybe TRBD2 (5 bases). The CDR3 is 17 amino acids. V shed 2 bases and J shed 5 bases, with 18 bases lying between them. Germline CDR1 and CDR2: LGHNA and YNFKEQ.

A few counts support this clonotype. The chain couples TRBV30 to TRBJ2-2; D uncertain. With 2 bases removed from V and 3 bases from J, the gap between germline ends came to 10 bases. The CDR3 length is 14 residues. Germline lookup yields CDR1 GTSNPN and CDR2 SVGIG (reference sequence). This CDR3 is CAWSRTSYTGELFF. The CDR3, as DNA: TGTGCCTGGAGTCGAACCTCCTACACCGGGGAGCTGTTTTTT. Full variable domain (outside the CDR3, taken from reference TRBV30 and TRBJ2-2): SQTIHQWPATLVQPVGSPLSLECTVEGTSNPNLYWYRQAAGRGLQLLFYSVGIGQISSEVPQNLSASRPQDRQFILSSKKLLLSDSGFYLCAWSRTSYTGELFFGEGSRLTVL.

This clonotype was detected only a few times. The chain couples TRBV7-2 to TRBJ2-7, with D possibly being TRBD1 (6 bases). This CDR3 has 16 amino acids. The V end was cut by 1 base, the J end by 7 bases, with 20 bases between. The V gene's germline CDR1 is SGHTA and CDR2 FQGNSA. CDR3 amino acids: CASSLGSQGLVEEQYF. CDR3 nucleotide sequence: TGTGCCAGCAGCTTAGGGTCTCAGGGGCTTGTGGAGGAGCAGTACTTC.

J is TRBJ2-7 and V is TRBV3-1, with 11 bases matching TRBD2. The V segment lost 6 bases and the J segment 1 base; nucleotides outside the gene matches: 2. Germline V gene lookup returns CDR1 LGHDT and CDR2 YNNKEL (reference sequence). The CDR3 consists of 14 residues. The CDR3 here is CASRTSGRSYEQYF. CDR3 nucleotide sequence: TGTGCCAGCAGAACTAGCGGGAGATCCTACGAGCAGTACTTC.

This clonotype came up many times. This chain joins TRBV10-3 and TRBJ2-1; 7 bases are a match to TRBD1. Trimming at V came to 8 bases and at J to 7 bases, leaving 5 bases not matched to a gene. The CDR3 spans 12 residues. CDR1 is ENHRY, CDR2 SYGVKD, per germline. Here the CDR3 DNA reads TGTGCCATCTCAGGGGGACGAAATGAGCAGTTCTTC. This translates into CAISGGRNEQFF.

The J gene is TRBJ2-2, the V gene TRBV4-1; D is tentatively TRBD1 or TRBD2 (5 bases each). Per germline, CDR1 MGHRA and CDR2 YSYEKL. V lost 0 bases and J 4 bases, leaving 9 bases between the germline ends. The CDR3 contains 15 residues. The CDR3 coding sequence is TGCGCCAGCAGCCAAGAATCGGGGACCACCGGGGAGCTGTTTTTT. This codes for CASSQESGTTGELFF.

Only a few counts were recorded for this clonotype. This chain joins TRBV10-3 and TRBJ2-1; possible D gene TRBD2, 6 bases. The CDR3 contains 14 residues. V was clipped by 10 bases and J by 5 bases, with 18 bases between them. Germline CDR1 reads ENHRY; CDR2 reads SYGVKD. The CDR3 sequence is CATRGEDGHNEQFF. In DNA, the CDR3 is TGTGCCACCCGTGGGGAGGACGGGCACAATGAGCAGTTCTTC.

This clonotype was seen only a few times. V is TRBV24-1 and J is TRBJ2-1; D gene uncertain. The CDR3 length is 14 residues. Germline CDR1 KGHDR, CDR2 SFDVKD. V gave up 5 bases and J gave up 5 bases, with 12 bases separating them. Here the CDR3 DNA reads TGTGCCACCAGTGGTCGACCGTTGAACAATGAGCAGTTCTTC. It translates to CATSGRPLNNEQFF.

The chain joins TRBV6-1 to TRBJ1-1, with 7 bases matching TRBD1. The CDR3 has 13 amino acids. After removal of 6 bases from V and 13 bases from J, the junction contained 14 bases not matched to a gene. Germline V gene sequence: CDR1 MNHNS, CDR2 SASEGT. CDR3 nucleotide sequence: TGTGCCAGCAGGACAGGGCTGGGCGGGTGGGATTTCTTT. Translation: CASRTGLGGWDFF.

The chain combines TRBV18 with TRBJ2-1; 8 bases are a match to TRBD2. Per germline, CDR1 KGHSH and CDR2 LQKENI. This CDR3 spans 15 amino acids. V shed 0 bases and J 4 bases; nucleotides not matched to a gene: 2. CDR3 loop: CASSPPSGNYNEQFF. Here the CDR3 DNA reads TGTGCCAGCTCACCACCTAGCGGGAATTACAATGAGCAGTTCTTC.

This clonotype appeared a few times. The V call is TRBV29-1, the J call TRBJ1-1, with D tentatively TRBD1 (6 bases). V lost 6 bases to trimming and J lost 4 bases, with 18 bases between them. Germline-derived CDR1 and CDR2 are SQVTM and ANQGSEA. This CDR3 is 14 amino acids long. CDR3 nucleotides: TGCAGCGTCCAATCGCATCCGGGGGCCACTGAAGCTTTCTTT. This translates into CSVQSHPGATEAFF. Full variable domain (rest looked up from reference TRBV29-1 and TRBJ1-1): SAVISQKPSRDICQRGTSLTIQCQVDSQVTMMFWYRQQPGQSLTLIATANQGSEATYESGFVIDKFPISRPNLTFSTLTVSNMSPEDSSIYLCSVQSHPGATEAFFGQGTRLTVV.

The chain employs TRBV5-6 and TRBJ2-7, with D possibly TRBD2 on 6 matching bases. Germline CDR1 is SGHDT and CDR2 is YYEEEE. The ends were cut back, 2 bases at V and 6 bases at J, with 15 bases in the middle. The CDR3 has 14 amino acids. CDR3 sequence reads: CASSFPGLNSEQYF. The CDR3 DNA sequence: TGTGCCAGCAGCTTCCCCGGACTAAACTCCGAGCAGTACTTC.

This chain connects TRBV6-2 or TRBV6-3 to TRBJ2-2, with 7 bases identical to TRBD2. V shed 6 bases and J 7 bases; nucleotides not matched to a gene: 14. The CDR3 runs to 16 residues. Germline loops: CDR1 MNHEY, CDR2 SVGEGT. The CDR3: CASRRSSGKQVGELFF. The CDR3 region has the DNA TGTGCCAGCAGACGATCTAGCGGCAAACAGGTCGGGGAGCTGTTTTTT.

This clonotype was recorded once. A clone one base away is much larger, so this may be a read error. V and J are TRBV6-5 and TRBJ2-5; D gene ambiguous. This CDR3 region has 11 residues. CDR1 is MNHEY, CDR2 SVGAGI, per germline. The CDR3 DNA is TGTGCCAGCAGAAAAGGAGAGATCCAGTACTTC. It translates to CASRKGEIQYF.

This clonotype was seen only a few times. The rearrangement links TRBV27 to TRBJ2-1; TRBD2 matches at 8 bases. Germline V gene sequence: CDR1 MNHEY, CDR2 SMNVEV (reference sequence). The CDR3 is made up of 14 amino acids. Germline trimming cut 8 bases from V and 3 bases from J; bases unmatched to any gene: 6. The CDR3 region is CASALAGFYNEQFF. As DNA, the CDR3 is TGTGCCAGCGCGCTAGCGGGTTTCTACAATGAGCAGTTCTTC.

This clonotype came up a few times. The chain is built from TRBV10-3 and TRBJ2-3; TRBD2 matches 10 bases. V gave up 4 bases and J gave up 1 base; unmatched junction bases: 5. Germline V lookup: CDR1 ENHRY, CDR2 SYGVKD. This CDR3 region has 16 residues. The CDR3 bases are TGTGCCATCAGTGGAGCGGGAGGGCGGGGCACAGATACGCAGTATTTT. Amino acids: CAISGAGGRGTDTQYF.

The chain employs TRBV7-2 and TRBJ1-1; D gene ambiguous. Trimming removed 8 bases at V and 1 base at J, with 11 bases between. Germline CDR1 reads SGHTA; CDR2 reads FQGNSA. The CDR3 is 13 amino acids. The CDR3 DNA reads TGTGCCAGCTCCCAGCTAGCGAACACTGAAGCTTTCTTT. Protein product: CASSQLANTEAFF.

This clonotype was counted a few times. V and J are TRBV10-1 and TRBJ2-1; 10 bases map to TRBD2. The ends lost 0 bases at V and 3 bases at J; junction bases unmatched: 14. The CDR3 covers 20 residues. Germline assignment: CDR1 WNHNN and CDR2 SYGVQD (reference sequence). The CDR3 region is CASSESPIHPGLAHYNEQFF. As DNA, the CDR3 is TGCGCCAGCAGTGAGTCGCCGATTCATCCGGGACTAGCGCACTACAATGAGCAGTTCTTC.

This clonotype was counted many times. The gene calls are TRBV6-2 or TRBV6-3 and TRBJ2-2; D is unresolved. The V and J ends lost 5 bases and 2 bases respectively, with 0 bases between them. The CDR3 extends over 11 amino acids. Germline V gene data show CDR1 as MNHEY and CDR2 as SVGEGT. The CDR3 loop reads CASSNTGELFF. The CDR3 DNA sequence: TGTGCCAGCAGTAACACCGGGGAGCTGTTTTTT.